This TCR beta chain was identified during a study of OX40 agonist ivuxolimab in advanced cancers. TCRdb's table, derived via immunoSEQ multiplex PCR, lists solely in-frame clones and lacks some. The sample holds roughly 120,000 clones, 92% seen once. The CDR3 is 11 residues long. Germline lookup yields CDR1 MDHEN and CDR2 SYDVKM. Trimming took 3 bases from V and 13 from J, leaving 10 bases between them. The source of this sequence is an adult with an advanced solid tumor such as melanoma, head and neck, liver or kidney cancer. The sequencing here drew on CD4+ or CD8+ T cells sorted from blood, taken in a trial of the OX40 agonist ivuxolimab. The chain recombines TRBV28 with TRBJ1-3; D remains ambiguous. The CDR3 coding sequence is TGTGCCAGCAGTTTGAAGTGCCTAATATATTTT. It yields the protein CASSLKCLIYF.